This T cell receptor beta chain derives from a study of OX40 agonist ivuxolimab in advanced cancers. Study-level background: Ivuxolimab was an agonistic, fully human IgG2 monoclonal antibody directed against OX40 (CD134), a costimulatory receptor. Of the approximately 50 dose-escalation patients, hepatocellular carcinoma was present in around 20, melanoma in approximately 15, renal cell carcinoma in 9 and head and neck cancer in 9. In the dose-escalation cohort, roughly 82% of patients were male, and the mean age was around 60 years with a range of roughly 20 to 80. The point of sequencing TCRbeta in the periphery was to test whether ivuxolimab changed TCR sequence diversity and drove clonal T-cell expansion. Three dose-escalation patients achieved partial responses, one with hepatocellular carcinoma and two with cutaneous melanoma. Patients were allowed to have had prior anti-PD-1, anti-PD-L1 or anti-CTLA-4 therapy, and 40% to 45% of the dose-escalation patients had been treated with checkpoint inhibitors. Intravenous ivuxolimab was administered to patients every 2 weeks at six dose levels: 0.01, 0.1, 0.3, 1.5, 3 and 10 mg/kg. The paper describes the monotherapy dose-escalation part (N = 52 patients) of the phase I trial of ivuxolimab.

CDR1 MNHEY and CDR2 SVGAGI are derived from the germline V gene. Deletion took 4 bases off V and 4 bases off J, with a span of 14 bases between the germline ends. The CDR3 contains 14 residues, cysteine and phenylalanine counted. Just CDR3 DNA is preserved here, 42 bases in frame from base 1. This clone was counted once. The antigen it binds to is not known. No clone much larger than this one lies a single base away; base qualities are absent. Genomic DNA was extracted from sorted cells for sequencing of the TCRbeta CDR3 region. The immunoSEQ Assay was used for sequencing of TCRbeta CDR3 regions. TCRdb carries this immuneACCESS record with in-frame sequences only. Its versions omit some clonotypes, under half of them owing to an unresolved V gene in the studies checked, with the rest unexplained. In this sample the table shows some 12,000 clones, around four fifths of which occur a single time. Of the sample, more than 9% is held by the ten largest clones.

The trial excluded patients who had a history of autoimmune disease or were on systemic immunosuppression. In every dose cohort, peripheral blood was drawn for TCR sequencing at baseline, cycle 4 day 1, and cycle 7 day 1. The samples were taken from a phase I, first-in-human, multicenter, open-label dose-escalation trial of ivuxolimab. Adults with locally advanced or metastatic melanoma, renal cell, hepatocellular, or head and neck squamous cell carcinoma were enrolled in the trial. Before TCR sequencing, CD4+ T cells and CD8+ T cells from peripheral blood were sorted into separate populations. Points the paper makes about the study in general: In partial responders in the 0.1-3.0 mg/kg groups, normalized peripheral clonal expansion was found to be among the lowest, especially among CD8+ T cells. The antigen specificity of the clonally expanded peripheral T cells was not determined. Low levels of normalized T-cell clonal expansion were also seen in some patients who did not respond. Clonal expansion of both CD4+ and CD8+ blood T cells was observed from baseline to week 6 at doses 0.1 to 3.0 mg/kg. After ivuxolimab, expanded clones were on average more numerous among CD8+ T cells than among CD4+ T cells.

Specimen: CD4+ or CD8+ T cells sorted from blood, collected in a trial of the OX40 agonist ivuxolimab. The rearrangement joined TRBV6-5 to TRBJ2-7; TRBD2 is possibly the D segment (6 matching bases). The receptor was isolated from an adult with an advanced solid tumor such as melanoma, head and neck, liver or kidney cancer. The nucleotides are TGTGCCAGCAGTTCTGGGGGGAGTAGGTACGAGCAGTACTTC. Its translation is CASSSGGSRYEQYF.